The present TCR beta chain was sequenced within a study of shared clonotypes between healthy human individuals. General observations from the study: Since donors were few, the genetic and exposure-history diversity represented was limited.

CDR1 SEHNR and CDR2 FQNEAQ come from the germline V gene (reference sequence). V lost 5 bases to trimming and J lost 8 bases, with 4 bases between them. CDR3 size: 10 residues. TCRdb's copy holds only in-frame clones and misses some; the assay was immunoSEQ multiplex PCR. The sample comprises millions of clones, 85% to 95% of which are singletons, and 1% to 1.3% rests with the top ten. About this clone: Its antigen is not identified. The same CDR3 can be traced to other DNA sequences in this sample.

Selected positively for CCR7 and CD45RO-negative, naive CD8 cells excluded terminally differentiated effector memory CD45RA+ cells. The sequence derives from a man aged 18 to 29 in good health. The sample comprised naive CD8+ T cells sorted from blood. V gene TRBV7-9 combines with J gene TRBJ2-1; D gene uncertain. CDR3 bases: TGTGCCAGCAGCGGGGATGAGCAGTTCTTC. Translating gives CASSGDEQFF.